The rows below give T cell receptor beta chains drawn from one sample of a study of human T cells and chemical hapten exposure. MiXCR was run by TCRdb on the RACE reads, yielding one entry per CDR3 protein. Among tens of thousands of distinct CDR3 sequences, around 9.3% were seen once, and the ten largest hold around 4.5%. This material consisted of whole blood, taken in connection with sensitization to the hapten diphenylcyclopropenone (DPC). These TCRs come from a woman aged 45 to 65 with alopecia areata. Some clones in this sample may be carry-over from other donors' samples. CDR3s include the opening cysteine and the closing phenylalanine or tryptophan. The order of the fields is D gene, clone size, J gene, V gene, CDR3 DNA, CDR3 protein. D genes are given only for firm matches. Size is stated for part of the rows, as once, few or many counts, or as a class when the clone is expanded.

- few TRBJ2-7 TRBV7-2 TGTGCCAGCAGCTTAGAACCCCCCCGGAAGCAGTACTTC CASSLEPPRKQYF
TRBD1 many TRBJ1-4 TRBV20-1 TGCAGTGCCGAGGGACAGATAAATGAAAAACTGTTTTTT CSAEGQINEKLFF
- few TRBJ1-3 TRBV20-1 TGCAGTGCGGAAGATGGGACGGTGAGCTCTGGAAACACCATATATTTT CSAEDGTVSSGNTIYF
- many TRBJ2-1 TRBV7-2 TGTGCCAGCAGCTGGTCCCGTTCCTACAATGAGCAGTTCTTC CASSWSRSYNEQFF
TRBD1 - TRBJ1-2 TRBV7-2 TGTGCCAGCAGCCTAAACAGGGGGCAAGGCTATGGCTACACCTTC CASSLNRGQGYGYTF
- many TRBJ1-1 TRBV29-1 TGCAGCGTTGAATGGGTAGGCCAGGGCCTAAGTGAAGCTTTCTTT CSVEWVGQGLSEAFF
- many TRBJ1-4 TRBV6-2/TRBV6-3 TGTGCCAGCAGTTACGCGGAAAAACTGTTTTTT CASSYAEKLFF
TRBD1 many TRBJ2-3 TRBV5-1 TGCGCCAGCAGCCACGGACAGGGGGGAGATACGCAGTATTTT CASSHGQGGDTQYF
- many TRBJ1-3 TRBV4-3 TGCGCCAGCAGCCAAGATGCCAGGGCCTCTGGAAACACCATATATTTT CASSQDARASGNTIYF
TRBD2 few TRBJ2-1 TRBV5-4 TGTGCCAGCAGCTTGGCGCTGGATAGCGGGAGGGCCCGGTTCTTC CASSLALDSGRARFF
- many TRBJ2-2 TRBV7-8 TGTGCCAGCAGCTTAGTTTCCGCGAACACCGGGGAGCTGTTTTTT CASSLVSANTGELFF
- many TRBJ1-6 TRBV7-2 TGTGCCAGCAGCATCGAACGACGGACCTATAATTCACCCCTCCACTTT CASSIERRTYNSPLHF
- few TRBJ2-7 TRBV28 TGTGCCAGCAGAAGGACAGTGAACGCCTACGAGCAGTACTTC CASRRTVNAYEQYF
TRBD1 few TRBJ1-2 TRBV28 TGTGCCAGCACTATAACAGGGGGCGTCCCTGGCTACACCTTC CASTITGGVPGYTF
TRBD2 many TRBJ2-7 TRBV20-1 TGCAGTGCTAGAGTTACGGGGAGGGCTAGCTCCTACGAGCAGTACTTC CSARVTGRASSYEQYF
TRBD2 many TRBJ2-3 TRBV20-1 TGCAGTGCTAGAGCCGATAGCGGGAGGGCGGGAGATACGCAGTATTTT CSARADSGRAGDTQYF
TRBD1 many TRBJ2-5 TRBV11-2 TGTGCCAGCAGCTTCTCACTTACAGGGGCTGAGACCCAGTACTTC CASSFSLTGAETQYF
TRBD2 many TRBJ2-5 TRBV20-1 TGCAGTGCTAGAACTAGGGGAGGGACCAAAGAGACCCAGTACTTC CSARTRGGTKETQYF
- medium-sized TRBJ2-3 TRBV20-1 TGCAGTGCTAGTGGGGGAACAGATACGCAGTATTTT CSASGGTDTQYF
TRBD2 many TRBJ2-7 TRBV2 TGTGCCAGCAGTAGAAGGCGTCCCGGGACTAGCGGAGGGACTGGGCAGTACTTC CASSRRRPGTSGGTGQYF
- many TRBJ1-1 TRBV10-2 TGCGCCAGCAGTGAGTCCACAGTAGTACTGGAGAACACTGAAGCTTTCTTT CASSESTVVLENTEAFF
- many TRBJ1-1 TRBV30 TGTGCCTGGAGTGTAGGGATCGGCCTGAACACTGAAGCTTTCTTT CAWSVGIGLNTEAFF
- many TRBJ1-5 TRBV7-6 TGTGCCAGCAGCTCCTATAGCAATCAGCCCCAGCATTTT CASSSYSNQPQHF
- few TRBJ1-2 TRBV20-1 TGCAGTGCTAGAGATGGGACCCGTTATGGCTACACCTTC CSARDGTRYGYTF
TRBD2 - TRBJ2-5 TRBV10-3 TGTGCCATCAGTGAGTCGGTTGGGACTAGCGGGAGGGACCAAGAGACCCAGTACTTC CAISESVGTSGRDQETQYF
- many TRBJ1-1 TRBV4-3 TGCGCCAGCAGCCAAGAGAATTCGGGGGCCCGGCGCACTGAAGCTTTCTTT CASSQENSGARRTEAFF
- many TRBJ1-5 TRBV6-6 TGTGCCAGCAGTTCCCTTGGACAGAGCAATCAGCCCCAGCATTTT CASSSLGQSNQPQHF
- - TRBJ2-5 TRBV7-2 TGTGCCAGCAGCTTAAAGCGGCAAGAGACCCAGTACTTC CASSLKRQETQYF
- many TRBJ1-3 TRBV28 TGTGCCAGCATCAGTGGAAACACCATATATTTT CASISGNTIYF
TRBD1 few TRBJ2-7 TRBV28 TGTGCCAGCAGTTCCGGGACAGCCTTGGACTACGAGCAGTACTTC CASSSGTALDYEQYF
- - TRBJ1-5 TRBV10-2 TGCGCCAGCACCTCAGGGGATCAGCCCCAGCATTTT CASTSGDQPQHF
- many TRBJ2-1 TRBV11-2 TGTGCCAGCAGCTTAGATGTCGGTGAGCAGTTCTTC CASSLDVGEQFF
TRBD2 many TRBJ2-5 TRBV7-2 TGTGCCAGCTCCCCTAGCGGGATCCGGCAAGAGACCCAGTACTTC CASSPSGIRQETQYF
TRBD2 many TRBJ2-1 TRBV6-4 TGTGCCAGCAGTGACTCTTGGCGGGAGGGCCCCTACAATGAGCAGTTCTTC CASSDSWREGPYNEQFF
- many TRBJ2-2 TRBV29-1 TGCAGCGTTGGTACGAATTATGCCGGGGAGCTGTTTTTT CSVGTNYAGELFF
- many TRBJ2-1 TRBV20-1 TGCAGTGCTAGAGATGACGGGCGTGAGCAGTTCTTC CSARDDGREQFF
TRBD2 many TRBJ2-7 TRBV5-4 TGTGCCAGCAGCTTGGCGGGACTAGCGGGAATAACCTACGAGCAGTACTTC CASSLAGLAGITYEQYF
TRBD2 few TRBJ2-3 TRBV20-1 TGCAGTGCGGTTATGGCTAGCGGGATTGCAGATACGCAGTATTTT CSAVMASGIADTQYF
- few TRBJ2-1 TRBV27 TGTGCCAGCAGTTTAGTACGTCAGGGACCCCTCCACAATGAGCAGTTCTTC CASSLVRQGPLHNEQFF
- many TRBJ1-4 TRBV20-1 TGCAGTGCTAAAACAGGGTTCCTGGAAAAACTGTTTTTT CSAKTGFLEKLFF
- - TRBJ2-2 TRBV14 TGTGCCAGCAGCCACCGACCGAGGAGTAACGGGGAGCTGTTTTTT CASSHRPRSNGELFF
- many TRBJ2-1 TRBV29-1 TGCAGCGTTGAGATAACAAAAGGGAATGAGCAGTTCTTC CSVEITKGNEQFF